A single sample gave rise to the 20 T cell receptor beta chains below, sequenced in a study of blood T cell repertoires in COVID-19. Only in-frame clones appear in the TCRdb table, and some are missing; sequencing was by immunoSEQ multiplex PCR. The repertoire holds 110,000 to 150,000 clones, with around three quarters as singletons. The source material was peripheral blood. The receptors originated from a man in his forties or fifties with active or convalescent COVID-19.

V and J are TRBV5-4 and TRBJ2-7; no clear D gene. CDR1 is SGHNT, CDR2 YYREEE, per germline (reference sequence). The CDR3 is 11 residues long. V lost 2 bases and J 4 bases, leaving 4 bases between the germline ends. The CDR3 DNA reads TGTGCCAGCAGCTTACAATACGAGCAGTACTTC. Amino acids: CASSLQYEQYF.

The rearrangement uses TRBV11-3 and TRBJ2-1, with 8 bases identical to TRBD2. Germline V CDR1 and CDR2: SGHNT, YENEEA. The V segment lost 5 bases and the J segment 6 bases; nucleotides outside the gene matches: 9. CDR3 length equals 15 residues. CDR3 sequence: CASSPRDSGVNEQFF. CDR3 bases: TGTGCCAGCAGCCCCCGGGATAGCGGGGTCAATGAGCAGTTCTTC.

CDR3: CATSAGTGGSGANVLTF. The CDR3 DNA sequence: TGTGCCACCAGTGCCGGGACAGGGGGATCTGGGGCCAACGTCCTGACTTTC. The chain employs TRBV24-1 and TRBJ2-6, with TRBD1 identical over 11 bases. The V and J ends lost 5 bases and 1 base, in that order; junction bases with no gene match: 3. In germline, CDR1 is KGHDR, CDR2 SFDVKD. CDR3 length: 17 amino acids.

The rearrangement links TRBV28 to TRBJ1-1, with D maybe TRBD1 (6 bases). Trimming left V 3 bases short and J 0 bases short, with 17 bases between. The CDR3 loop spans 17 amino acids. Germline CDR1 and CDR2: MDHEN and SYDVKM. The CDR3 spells CASSLEVTGGMNTEAFF. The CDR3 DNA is TGTGCCAGCAGTTTGGAGGTGACAGGCGGCATGAACACTGAAGCTTTCTTT.

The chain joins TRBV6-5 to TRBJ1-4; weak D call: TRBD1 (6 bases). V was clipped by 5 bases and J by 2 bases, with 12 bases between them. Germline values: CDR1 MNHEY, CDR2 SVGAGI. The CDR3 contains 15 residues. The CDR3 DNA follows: TGTGCCAGCAGTACCTACAGGGCCACTAATGAAAAACTGTTTTTT. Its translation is CASSTYRATNEKLFF.

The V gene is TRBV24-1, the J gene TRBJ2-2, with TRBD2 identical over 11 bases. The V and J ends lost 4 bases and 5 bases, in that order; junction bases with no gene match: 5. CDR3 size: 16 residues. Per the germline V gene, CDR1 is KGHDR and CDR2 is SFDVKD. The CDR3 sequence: CATSETTSGNTGELFF. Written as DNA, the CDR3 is TGTGCCACCAGTGAGACGACTAGCGGGAATACCGGGGAGCTGTTTTTT.

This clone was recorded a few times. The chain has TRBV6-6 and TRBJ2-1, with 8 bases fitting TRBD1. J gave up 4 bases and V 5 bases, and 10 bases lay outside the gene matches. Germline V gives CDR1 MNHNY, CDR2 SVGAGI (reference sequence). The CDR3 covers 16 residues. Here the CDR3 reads CASSRERQGLYNEQFF. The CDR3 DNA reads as TGTGCCAGCAGTCGTGAAAGACAGGGGCTTTACAATGAGCAGTTCTTC.

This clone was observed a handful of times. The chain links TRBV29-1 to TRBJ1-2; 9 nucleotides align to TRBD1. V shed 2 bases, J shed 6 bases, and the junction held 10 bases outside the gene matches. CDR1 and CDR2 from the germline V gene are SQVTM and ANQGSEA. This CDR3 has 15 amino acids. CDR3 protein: CSVELPARQGDGYTF. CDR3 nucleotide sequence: TGCAGCGTTGAACTCCCCGCCCGACAGGGGGATGGCTACACCTTC.

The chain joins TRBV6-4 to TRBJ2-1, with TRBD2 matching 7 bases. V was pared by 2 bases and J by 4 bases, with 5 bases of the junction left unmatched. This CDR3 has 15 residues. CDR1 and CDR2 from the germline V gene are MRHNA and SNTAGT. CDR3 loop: CASSDQAGDYNEQFF. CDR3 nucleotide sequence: TGTGCCAGCAGTGACCAGGCGGGAGATTACAATGAGCAGTTCTTC.

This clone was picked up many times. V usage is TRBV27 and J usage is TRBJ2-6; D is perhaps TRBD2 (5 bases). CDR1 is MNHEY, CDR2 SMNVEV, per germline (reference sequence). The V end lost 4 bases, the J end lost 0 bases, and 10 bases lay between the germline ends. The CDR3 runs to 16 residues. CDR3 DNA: TGTGCCAGCAGTTCCCGAGGGAGCTCTGGGGCCAACGTCCTGACTTTC. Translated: CASSSRGSSGANVLTF.

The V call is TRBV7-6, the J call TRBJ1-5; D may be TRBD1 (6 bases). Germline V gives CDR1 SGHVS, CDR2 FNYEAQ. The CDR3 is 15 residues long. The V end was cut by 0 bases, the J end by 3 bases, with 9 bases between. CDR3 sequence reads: CASSLAGHDNQPQHF. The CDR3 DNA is TGTGCCAGCAGCTTAGCGGGACACGACAATCAGCCCCAGCATTTT.

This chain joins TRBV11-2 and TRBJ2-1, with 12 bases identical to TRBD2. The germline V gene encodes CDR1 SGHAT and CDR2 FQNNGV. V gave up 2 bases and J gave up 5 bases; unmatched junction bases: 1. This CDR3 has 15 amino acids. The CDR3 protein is CASSLTSGRNNEQFF. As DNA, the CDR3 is TGTGCCAGCAGCTTAACTAGCGGGAGGAACAATGAGCAGTTCTTC.

The CDR3, as DNA: TGTGCCAGCGAACAGATTCCTTTTTCTGGCGAGCAGTACTTC. It yields the protein CASEQIPFSGEQYF. This chain links TRBV6-5 with TRBJ2-7; D not certain. The CDR3 loop spans 14 amino acids. Trimming removed 8 bases from V and 6 bases from J, with 20 bases in between. CDR1 MNHEY and CDR2 SVGAGI come from the germline V gene.

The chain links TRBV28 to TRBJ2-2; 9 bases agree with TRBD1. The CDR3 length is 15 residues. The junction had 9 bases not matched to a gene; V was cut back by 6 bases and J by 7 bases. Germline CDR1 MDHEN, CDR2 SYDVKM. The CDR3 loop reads CASSSGTGWGGELFF. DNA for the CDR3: TGTGCCAGCAGCTCCGGGACAGGGTGGGGCGGGGAGCTGTTTTTT.

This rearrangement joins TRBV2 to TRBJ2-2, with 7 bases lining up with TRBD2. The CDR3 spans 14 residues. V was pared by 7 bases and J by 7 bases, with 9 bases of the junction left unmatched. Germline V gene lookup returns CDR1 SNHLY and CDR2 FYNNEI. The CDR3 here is CASKTSARGGELFF. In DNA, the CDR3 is TGTGCCAGCAAAACTAGCGCAAGGGGCGGGGAGCTGTTTTTT.

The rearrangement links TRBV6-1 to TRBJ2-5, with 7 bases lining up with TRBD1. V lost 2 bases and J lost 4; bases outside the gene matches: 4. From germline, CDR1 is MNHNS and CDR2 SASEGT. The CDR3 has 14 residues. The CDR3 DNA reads TGTGCCAGCAGTGAATTGGACAGGATAGAGACCCAGTACTTC. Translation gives CASSELDRIETQYF.

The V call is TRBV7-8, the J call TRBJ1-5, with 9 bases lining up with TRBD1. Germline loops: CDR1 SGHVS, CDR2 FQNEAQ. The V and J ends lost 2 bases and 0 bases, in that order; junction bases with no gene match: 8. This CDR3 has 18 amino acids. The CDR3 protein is CASSLYGQGRDSNQPQHF. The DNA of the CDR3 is TGTGCCAGCAGCTTATATGGACAGGGGCGAGATAGCAATCAGCCCCAGCATTTT.

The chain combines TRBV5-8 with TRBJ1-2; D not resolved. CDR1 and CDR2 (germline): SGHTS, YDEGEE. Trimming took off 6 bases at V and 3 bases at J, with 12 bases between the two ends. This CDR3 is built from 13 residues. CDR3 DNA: TGTGCCAGCACCCCCCGGGGTTACTATGGCTACACCTTC. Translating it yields CASTPRGYYGYTF.

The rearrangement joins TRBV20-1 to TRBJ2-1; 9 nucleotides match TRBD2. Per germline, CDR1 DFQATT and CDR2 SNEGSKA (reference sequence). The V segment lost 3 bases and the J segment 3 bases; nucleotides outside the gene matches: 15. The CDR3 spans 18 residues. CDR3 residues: CSASGRDSGSKIYNEQFF. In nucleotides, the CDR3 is TGCAGTGCTAGTGGGCGGGATAGCGGGAGTAAAATCTACAATGAGCAGTTCTTC.

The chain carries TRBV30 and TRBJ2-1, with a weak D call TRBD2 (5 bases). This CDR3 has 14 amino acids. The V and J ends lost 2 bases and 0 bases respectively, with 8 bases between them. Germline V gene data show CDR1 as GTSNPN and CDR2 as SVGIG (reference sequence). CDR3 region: CAWSSGSSYNEQFF. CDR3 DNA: TGTGCCTGGAGTTCGGGATCCTCCTACAATGAGCAGTTCTTC. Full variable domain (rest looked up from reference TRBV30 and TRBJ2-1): SQTIHQWPATLVQPVGSPLSLECTVEGTSNPNLYWYRQAAGRGLQLLFYSVGIGQISSEVPQNLSASRPQDRQFILSSKKLLLSDSGFYLCAWSSGSSYNEQFFGPGTRLTVL.